These T cell receptor beta chains were read from a single sample in a study of OX40 agonist ivuxolimab in advanced cancers. The table came from immunoSEQ multiplex PCR; TCRdb's copy has only in-frame clones and leaves some out. The data contain some 50,000 clones, about 89% of them singletons. The sequencing used CD4+ or CD8+ T cells sorted from blood, collected in a trial of the OX40 agonist ivuxolimab. These receptor sequences come from an adult with an advanced solid tumor such as melanoma, head and neck, liver or kidney cancer. Both conserved end residues are part of each CDR3. The order of the fields is J gene, D gene, V gene, CDR3 protein. D genes are given only for firm matches.

j_gene: TRBJ2-7
d_gene: -
v_gene: TRBV29-1
CDR3aa: CSVEGDDSYEQYF

j_gene: TRBJ2-7
d_gene: -
v_gene: TRBV9
CDR3aa: CASSVAGWGSYEQYF

j_gene: TRBJ1-5
d_gene: -
v_gene: TRBV6-5
CDR3aa: CASSLTAGANQPQHF

j_gene: TRBJ1-5
d_gene: TRBD1
v_gene: TRBV2
CDR3aa: CASRLRGGQPQHF

j_gene: TRBJ2-7
d_gene: -
v_gene: TRBV19
CDR3aa: CASSIAVSGYEQYF

j_gene: TRBJ2-5
d_gene: TRBD1
v_gene: TRBV7-9
CDR3aa: CASSHQGAGETQYF

j_gene: TRBJ1-1
d_gene: -
v_gene: TRBV6-4
CDR3aa: CARRPPTEMNTEAFF

j_gene: TRBJ1-5
d_gene: -
v_gene: TRBV19
CDR3aa: CASAMGANQPQHF

j_gene: TRBJ1-4
d_gene: -
v_gene: TRBV7-8
CDR3aa: CASSPEFGPEKLFF

j_gene: TRBJ2-2
d_gene: -
v_gene: TRBV29-1
CDR3aa: CSVEAGGELFF

j_gene: TRBJ1-5
d_gene: -
v_gene: TRBV19
CDR3aa: CASSIVGYSNQPQHF

j_gene: TRBJ2-7
d_gene: -
v_gene: TRBV9
CDR3aa: CASSVGGDYEQYF

j_gene: TRBJ2-1
d_gene: -
v_gene: TRBV15
CDR3aa: CATSVGRAPSNEQFF

j_gene: TRBJ2-7
d_gene: TRBD2
v_gene: TRBV7-2
CDR3aa: CASTPTRGGIYEQYF

j_gene: TRBJ2-7
d_gene: TRBD1
v_gene: TRBV27
CDR3aa: CASSTTGVTEQYF

j_gene: TRBJ2-7
d_gene: TRBD2
v_gene: TRBV15
CDR3aa: CATSRVMGGSGLAGVYYEQYF

j_gene: TRBJ1-2
d_gene: -
v_gene: TRBV6-6
CDR3aa: CASSYGGVDGYTF

j_gene: TRBJ2-7
d_gene: TRBD1
v_gene: TRBV30
CDR3aa: CAWSGQGYEQYF

j_gene: TRBJ1-1
d_gene: -
v_gene: TRBV21-1
CDR3aa: CASSTPKEATYTEAFF

j_gene: TRBJ2-2
d_gene: TRBD2
v_gene: TRBV7-8
CDR3aa: CASTRTSGGANGELFF

j_gene: TRBJ1-5
d_gene: -
v_gene: TRBV10-3
CDR3aa: CAISGGEASNQPQHF

j_gene: TRBJ1-2
d_gene: TRBD1
v_gene: TRBV25-1
CDR3aa: CASSQGGAGLIDGYTF

j_gene: TRBJ1-4
d_gene: TRBD1
v_gene: TRBV19
CDR3aa: CASGTEDGPNEKLFF

j_gene: TRBJ2-7
d_gene: -
v_gene: TRBV10-3
CDR3aa: CAISESGRDEQYF

j_gene: TRBJ2-2
d_gene: -
v_gene: TRBV6-5
CDR3aa: CASTLGGELFF

j_gene: TRBJ2-7
d_gene: TRBD1
v_gene: TRBV28
CDR3aa: CAVRDRVRYEQYF

j_gene: TRBJ1-1
d_gene: TRBD1
v_gene: TRBV19
CDR3aa: CASSISEGAAAFF

j_gene: TRBJ2-7
d_gene: -
v_gene: TRBV7-9
CDR3aa: CASSLVVGVGEQYF

j_gene: TRBJ2-7
d_gene: -
v_gene: TRBV4-2
CDR3aa: CASSQDPQTHEQYF

j_gene: TRBJ2-2
d_gene: TRBD1
v_gene: TRBV6-1
CDR3aa: CASRDRGFTGELFF

j_gene: TRBJ2-1
d_gene: -
v_gene: TRBV13
CDR3aa: CASSLGRGNNEQFF

j_gene: TRBJ2-7
d_gene: TRBD2
v_gene: TRBV9
CDR3aa: CASSVKRESLEQYF

j_gene: TRBJ2-7
d_gene: -
v_gene: TRBV28
CDR3aa: CASSLWGGESFGSYEQYF

j_gene: TRBJ2-7
d_gene: -
v_gene: TRBV5-6
CDR3aa: CASSLEAVYSYEQYF

j_gene: TRBJ2-1
d_gene: TRBD1
v_gene: TRBV6-5
CDR3aa: CASSYDQGAYNEQFF

j_gene: TRBJ1-1
d_gene: -
v_gene: TRBV5-4
CDR3aa: CASSARGGTEAFF

j_gene: TRBJ1-1
d_gene: -
v_gene: TRBV19
CDR3aa: CASSIAAAQNTEAFF

j_gene: TRBJ2-7
d_gene: TRBD1
v_gene: TRBV29-1
CDR3aa: CSVWAGTGIYEQYF

j_gene: TRBJ2-3
d_gene: TRBD2
v_gene: TRBV27
CDR3aa: CASSPLTSGSADTQYF

j_gene: TRBJ2-1
d_gene: -
v_gene: TRBV19
CDR3aa: CASSIGSGQYNEQFF

j_gene: TRBJ2-1
d_gene: -
v_gene: TRBV14
CDR3aa: CASSQVGRELSYNEQFF

j_gene: TRBJ1-5
d_gene: -
v_gene: TRBV5-6
CDR3aa: CASSLLGVGNQPQHF

j_gene: TRBJ2-1
d_gene: TRBD2
v_gene: TRBV27
CDR3aa: CASSLILAGGPNEQFF

j_gene: TRBJ2-1
d_gene: -
v_gene: TRBV6-5
CDR3aa: CASSQGSEQFF

j_gene: TRBJ1-4
d_gene: -
v_gene: TRBV27
CDR3aa: CASSLQGFGLGEKLFF

j_gene: TRBJ2-3
d_gene: TRBD1
v_gene: TRBV25-1
CDR3aa: CASSDPLPGQGASDTQYF

j_gene: TRBJ1-5
d_gene: -
v_gene: TRBV28
CDR3aa: CASTSGTGVEQPQHF